Each of the 10 T cell receptor beta chains below was sequenced from the same sample in a study of blood T cell repertoires in COVID-19. Measured with immunoSEQ multiplex PCR; TCRdb has only the in-frame clones, and not every one. The top ten clones hold over 2.5% of a sample with about 270,000 clones, about nine tenths of them seen once. The sequencing sample was made of PBMCs or T cells enriched from blood (not recorded which). These receptors were collected from a woman aged 18 to 35 who had recovered from COVID-19.

The chain is built from TRBV19 and TRBJ2-1; maybe TRBD1 (5 bases). V gave up 4 bases and J gave up 0 bases, with 10 bases separating them. CDR1 and CDR2 from the germline V gene are LNHDA and SQIVND (reference sequence). The CDR3 totals 15 residues. This CDR3 reads CASSRQGSSYNEQFF. CDR3 coding DNA: TGTGCCAGTAGTAGGCAGGGCAGCTCCTACAATGAGCAGTTCTTC.

V and J are TRBV14 and TRBJ2-7; 7 bases fit TRBD2. Per germline, CDR1 SGHDN and CDR2 FVKESK. CDR3 length: 18 residues. V was pared by 1 base and J by 2 bases, with 14 bases of the junction left unmatched. The CDR3 bases are TGTGCCAGCAGCCAAGGATGGAGCGGCGGGAGTATCACCTACGAGCAGTACTTC. Translation: CASSQGWSGGSITYEQYF.

J is TRBJ2-7 and V is TRBV4-1; D is perhaps TRBD2 (5 bases). Germline V CDR1 and CDR2: MGHRA, YSYEKL. The V gene lost 0 bases and the J gene lost 5 bases, with 23 bases spanning the gap. The CDR3 is 18 residues long. Here the CDR3 DNA reads TGCGCCAGCAGCCAAGATACGCTCCTCGAAACGGGGAAGCACGAGCAGTACTTC. As protein: CASSQDTLLETGKHEQYF.

CDR3 protein: CASSPTSEGETQYF. The CDR3 nucleotides are TGTGCCAGCTCACCGACTAGCGAGGGTGAGACCCAGTACTTC. This chain connects TRBV18 to TRBJ2-5; 8 nucleotides agree with TRBD2. Trimming removed 3 bases from V and 5 bases from J; junction bases left unmatched: 5. Germline V CDR1 and CDR2: KGHSH, LQKENI. The CDR3 runs to 14 residues.

This chain joins TRBV28 and TRBJ2-3; 9 positions match TRBD2. Germline-derived CDR1 and CDR2 are MDHEN and SYDVKM. Losses at the gene ends were 2 bases for V and 2 bases for J; bases not matched to a gene: 5. CDR3 length: 16 residues. The DNA of the CDR3 is TGTGCCAGCAGTTTAAGGCTAGCGGGACCCACAGATACGCAGTATTTT. Protein product: CASSLRLAGPTDTQYF.

The gene calls are TRBV12-3 or TRBV12-4 and TRBJ1-5; D is unclear. Trimming shortened V by 1 base and J by 7 bases, and 8 bases separated the two germline ends. The CDR3 extends over 13 amino acids. The CDR3 coding sequence is TGTGCCAGCAGTTTAGTCCCGTCGCAGCCCCAGCATTTT. Protein sequence: CASSLVPSQPQHF.

The chain carries TRBV11-2 and TRBJ1-1, with 9 bases aligning to TRBD1. V lost 7 bases to trimming and J lost 5 bases; unmatched junction nucleotides: 8. CDR1 SGHAT and CDR2 FQNNGV come from the germline V gene. The CDR3 has 14 residues. CDR3 DNA sequence: TGTGCCAGCAACCCACAGGGGGCGCGAACTGAAGCTTTCTTT. Amino acids: CASNPQGARTEAFF.

This chain links TRBV7-2 with TRBJ1-6, with a tentative D call TRBD1 (5 bases). Trimming took 3 bases from V and 9 from J, leaving 9 bases between them. Germline V gene sequence: CDR1 SGHTA, CDR2 FQGNSA. This CDR3 spans 13 amino acids. CDR3 nucleotides: TGTGCCAGCAGCTTTAATCAGGGTTCACCCCTCCACTTT. Encoded protein: CASSFNQGSPLHF.

The V gene is TRBV2, the J gene TRBJ2-5; D is perhaps TRBD1 (6 bases). CDR3 length equals 15 residues. Germline V gene data show CDR1 as SNHLY and CDR2 as FYNNEI. Trimming removed 1 base at V and 2 bases at J, with 11 bases between. The CDR3 region is CASSEGQVGQETQYF. The DNA for the CDR3 is TGTGCCAGCAGTGAAGGACAGGTCGGACAAGAGACCCAGTACTTC.

This clone was observed a single time. V is TRBV18 and J is TRBJ2-1, with 7 bases identical to TRBD2. J gave up 9 bases and V 3 bases, and 11 bases lay outside the gene matches. CDR1 KGHSH and CDR2 LQKENI come from the germline V gene. This CDR3 contains 15 residues. The CDR3 DNA sequence: TGTGCCAGCTCACCCTCTTTCGGGAGGACCGGTGAGCAGTTCTTC. Its translation: CASSPSFGRTGEQFF. Variable domain in full (rest from reference TRBV18 and TRBJ2-1): NAGVMQNPRHLVRRRGQEARLRCSPMKGHSHVYWYRQLPEEGLKFMVYLQKENIIDESGMPKERFSAEFPKEGPSILRIQQVVRGDSAAYFCASSPSFGRTGEQFFGPGTRLTVL.